The clone carrying this T cell receptor (beta chain) qualifies as medium-sized. These data come from a study of OX40 agonist ivuxolimab in advanced cancers. Clones were sequenced by immunoSEQ multiplex PCR, and TCRdb holds only the in-frame ones, with some missing. In the table there are about 20,000 clones, around 74% of which are singletons. The receptor was isolated from an adult with an advanced solid tumor such as melanoma, head and neck, liver or kidney cancer. The specimen comprised CD4+ or CD8+ T cells sorted from blood, sampled in a trial of the OX40 agonist ivuxolimab.

In DNA form, the CDR3 reads TGTGCCAGCAGCCCGACGGTGGCCGGGGAGCTGTTTTTT. This sequence encodes CASSPTVAGELFF. V gene TRBV7-3 combines with J gene TRBJ2-2; D remains ambiguous. The ends were cut back, 5 bases at V and 6 bases at J, with 10 bases in the middle. CDR1 is SGHTA and CDR2 is FQGTGA in the germline V gene. The CDR3 loop spans 13 amino acids.